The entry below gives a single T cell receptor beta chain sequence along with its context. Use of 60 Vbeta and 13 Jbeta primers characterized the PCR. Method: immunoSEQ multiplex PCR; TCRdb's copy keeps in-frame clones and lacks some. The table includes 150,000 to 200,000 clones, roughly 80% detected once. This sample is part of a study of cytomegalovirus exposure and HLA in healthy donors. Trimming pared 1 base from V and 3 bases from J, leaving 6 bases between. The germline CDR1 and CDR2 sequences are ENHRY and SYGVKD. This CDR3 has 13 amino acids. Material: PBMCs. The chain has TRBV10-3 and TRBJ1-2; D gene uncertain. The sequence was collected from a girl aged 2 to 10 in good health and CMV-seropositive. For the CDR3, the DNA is TGTGCCATCAGTGAGTTATTCGACTATGGCTACACCTTC. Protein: CAISELFDYGYTF.